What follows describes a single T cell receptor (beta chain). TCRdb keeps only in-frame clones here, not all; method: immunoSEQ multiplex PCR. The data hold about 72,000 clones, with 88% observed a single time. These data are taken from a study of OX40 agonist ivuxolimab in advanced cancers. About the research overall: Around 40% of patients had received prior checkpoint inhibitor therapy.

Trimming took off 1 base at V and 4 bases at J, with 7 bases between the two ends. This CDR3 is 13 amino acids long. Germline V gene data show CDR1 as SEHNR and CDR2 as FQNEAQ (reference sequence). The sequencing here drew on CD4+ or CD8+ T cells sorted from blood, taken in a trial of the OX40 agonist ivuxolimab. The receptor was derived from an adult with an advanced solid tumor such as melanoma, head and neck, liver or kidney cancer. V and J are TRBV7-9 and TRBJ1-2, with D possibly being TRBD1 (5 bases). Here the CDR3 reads CASSLGGTYGYTF. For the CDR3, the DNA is TGTGCCAGCAGCTTAGGCGGGACCTATGGCTACACCTTC. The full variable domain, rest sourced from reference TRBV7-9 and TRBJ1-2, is DTGVSQNPRHKITKRGQNVTFRCDPISEHNRLYWYRQTLGQGPEFLTYFQNEAQLEKSRLLSDRFSAERPKGSFSTLEIQRTEQGDSAMYLCASSLGGTYGYTFGSGTRLTVV.